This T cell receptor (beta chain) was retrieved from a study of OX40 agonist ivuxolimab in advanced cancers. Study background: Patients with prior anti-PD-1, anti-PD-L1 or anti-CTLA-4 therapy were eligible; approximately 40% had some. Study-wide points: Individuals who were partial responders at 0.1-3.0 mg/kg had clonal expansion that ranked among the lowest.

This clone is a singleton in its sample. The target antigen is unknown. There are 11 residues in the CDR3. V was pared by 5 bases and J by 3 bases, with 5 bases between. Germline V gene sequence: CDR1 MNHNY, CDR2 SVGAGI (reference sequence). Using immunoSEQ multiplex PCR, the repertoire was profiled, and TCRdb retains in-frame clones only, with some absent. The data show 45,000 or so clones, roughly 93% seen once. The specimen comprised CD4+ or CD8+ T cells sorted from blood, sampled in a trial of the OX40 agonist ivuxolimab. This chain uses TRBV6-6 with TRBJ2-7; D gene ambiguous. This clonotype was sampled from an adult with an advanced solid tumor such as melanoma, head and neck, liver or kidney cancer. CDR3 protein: CASSTGYEQYF. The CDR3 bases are TGTGCCAGCAGTACCGGCTACGAGCAGTACTTC.